These T cell receptor beta chains were read from a single sample in a study of blood T cell repertoires in COVID-19. Method: immunoSEQ multiplex PCR; TCRdb's copy keeps in-frame clones and lacks some. The sample records around 300,000 clones, 90% being singletons. Material for sequencing was peripheral blood. The origin of the receptors is a woman under 40 with COVID-19, enrolled during active disease. Both conserved end residues are part of each CDR3. D genes are given only for firm matches.

v_call	j_call	d_call	cdr3_nt	cdr3_aa
TRBV30	TRBJ2-7	NA	TGTGCCTGGAGTAGGTGGGGGCAGGCGAGCTACGAGCAGTACTTC	CAWSRWGQASYEQYF
TRBV27	TRBJ1-6	NA	TGTGCCAGCAGTCCCCGAGGTGACTTCCTGCACTTT	CASSPRGDFLHF
TRBV29-1	TRBJ2-7	TRBD2	TGCAGCGCCACTAGCGGTACCTACGAGCAGTACTTC	CSATSGTYEQYF
TRBV5-1	TRBJ1-2	TRBD1	TGCGCCAGCAGCTTGGACGGGGACAGGGTATATGGCTACACCTTC	CASSLDGDRVYGYTF
TRBV29-1	TRBJ1-2	NA	TGCAGCGTTCCAGGGTTAGGAGGCTACACCTTC	CSVPGLGGYTF
TRBV7-9	TRBJ1-1	TRBD1	TGTGCCAGCAGCTCCGCTCTCACAGGGGGGAACACTGAAGCTTTCTTT	CASSSALTGGNTEAFF
TRBV5-1	TRBJ2-1	TRBD2	TGCGCCAGCAGCTTGGATAGCGGGAGGTCCAATGAGCAGTTCTTC	CASSLDSGRSNEQFF
TRBV5-6	TRBJ2-1	TRBD2	TGTGCCAGCAGCTTGATTCCTGGGCTAGCGGGCGACTTCGGGCAGTTCTTC	CASSLIPGLAGDFGQFF
TRBV6-5	TRBJ1-2	TRBD1	TGTGCCAGCAGGCAAACAGGGGGCGGCAGTCAGGGCTACACCTTC	CASRQTGGGSQGYTF
TRBV7-3	TRBJ2-1	TRBD2	TGTGCCAGCAGTATAACCGGGACTAGCGGTTACAATGAGCAGTTCTTC	CASSITGTSGYNEQFF
TRBV7-2	TRBJ2-5	NA	TGTGCCAGCAGCTTAGGGGTGGCGGTCAGGGAAAATGAAGAGACCCAGTACTTC	CASSLGVAVRENEETQYF
TRBV5-6	TRBJ2-7	NA	TGTGCCAGCAGCTTGGGTGGCAGGGCCCTTCCCTACGAGCAGTACTTC	CASSLGGRALPYEQYF
TRBV5-6	TRBJ1-3	NA	TGTGCCAGCAGCTTATCGGGGTCCGGAAACACCATATATTTT	CASSLSGSGNTIYF
TRBV29-1	TRBJ2-6	NA	TGCAGCGTTGGAGGGTACGGGGCCAACGTCCTGACTTTC	CSVGGYGANVLTF
TRBV5-1	TRBJ1-5	NA	TGCGCCAGCAGCTTGGTCGGGGGTCAGCCCCAGCATTTT	CASSLVGGQPQHF
TRBV4-1	TRBJ2-5	TRBD2	TGCGCCAGCAGCCAAGGAACAGCGGGGATCGCTAAGACCCAGTACTTC	CASSQGTAGIAKTQYF
TRBV4-1	TRBJ2-7	NA	TGCGCCAGCAGCGCCTGGCCTTCGTCCTACGAGCAGTACTTC	CASSAWPSSYEQYF
TRBV7-9	TRBJ2-1	TRBD1	TGTGCCAGCAGCTGGGGACAGGGGGATGCGGATGAGCAGTTCTTC	CASSWGQGDADEQFF
TRBV6-2/TRBV6-3	TRBJ1-5	TRBD1	TGTGCCAGCAGCCCCGGACAGGCCAGGGATCAGCCCCAGCATTTT	CASSPGQARDQPQHF
TRBV27	TRBJ1-4	TRBD1	TGTGCCAGCGGCACCGGGACAGGGATGAGAAAACTGTTTTTT	CASGTGTGMRKLFF
TRBV2	TRBJ1-1	TRBD1	TGTGCCAGCAGTCGGACAGGGGTCGAAGCTTTCTTT	CASSRTGVEAFF
TRBV28	TRBJ1-2	NA	TGTGCCACAGAACTAAAAGGAAACTATGGCTACACCTTC	CATELKGNYGYTF
TRBV5-1	TRBJ1-2	NA	TGCGCCAGCAGCTTGGTGACAGCGGGGACCTATGGCTACACCTTC	CASSLVTAGTYGYTF
TRBV27	TRBJ1-5	NA	TGTGCCAGTCAGACCCACAGGTATAGCAATCAGCCCCAGCATTTT	CASQTHRYSNQPQHF
TRBV5-6	TRBJ1-5	TRBD1	TGTGCCAGCAGCTTGGGGGGACAGGGGGCAGGTCAGCCCCAGCATTTT	CASSLGGQGAGQPQHF
TRBV5-4	TRBJ2-2	NA	TGTGCCAGCAGCTTGGAGCTAGAAACCGGGGAGCTGTTTTTT	CASSLELETGELFF
TRBV7-6	TRBJ2-1	TRBD1	TGTGCCAGCAGCTTAAAAGCGGGACAGGGGGCCCACAATGAGCAGTTCTTC	CASSLKAGQGAHNEQFF
TRBV11-1	TRBJ2-1	NA	TGTGCCAGCAGCCCAAAAGCTCCGAGCTCCTACAATGAGCAGTTCTTC	CASSPKAPSSYNEQFF
TRBV7-8	TRBJ2-7	TRBD2	TGTGCCAGCAGCTTGGGACTAGACTACGAGCAGTACTTC	CASSLGLDYEQYF
TRBV18	TRBJ2-7	NA	TGTGCCAGCTCACCAGGGACTGACAACTACGAGCAGTACTTC	CASSPGTDNYEQYF
TRBV11-2	TRBJ2-7	NA	TGTGCCAGCAGCTTAGCATTCCTAGCATCAAGCTCCTACGAGCAGTACTTC	CASSLAFLASSSYEQYF
TRBV28	TRBJ2-6	NA	TGTGCCAGCACCGAAGGGGACACTGGGGCCAACGTCCTGACTTTC	CASTEGDTGANVLTF
TRBV7-8	TRBJ1-2	NA	TGTGCCAGCAGCTTAGCGCGGTCCCTCGGGGATGGCTACACCTTC	CASSLARSLGDGYTF
TRBV5-8	TRBJ2-1	TRBD2	TGTGCCAGCAGCTTCGCTAGCGGGAGGGCAAGGAGGAATGAGCAGTTCTTC	CASSFASGRARRNEQFF
TRBV24-1	TRBJ2-2	TRBD2	TGTGCCACCAGTGACCACGGGACTAGCCGCACCGGGGAGCTGTTTTTT	CATSDHGTSRTGELFF
TRBV7-2	TRBJ2-7	TRBD2	TGTGCCAGCAGCTTAGACGGCGGGAGGGTCTACGAGCAGTACTTC	CASSLDGGRVYEQYF
TRBV5-4	TRBJ2-2	NA	TGTGCCAGCAGGGGCGGGACAGTCACCGGGGAGCTGTTTTTT	CASRGGTVTGELFF
TRBV7-2	TRBJ1-2	TRBD1	TGTGCCAGCAGCTTAGGGGCGGGACAGGGGGACGGCGGCTACACCTTC	CASSLGAGQGDGGYTF
TRBV6-1	TRBJ1-1	NA	TGTGCCAGCAGTGAAGCGTTCGGACAGACGTATCTCATGAACACTGAAGCTTTCTTT	CASSEAFGQTYLMNTEAFF